The 23 T cell receptor beta chains listed next were all sequenced from one sample in a study of shared T cell receptors in the human thymus. Profiled with immunoSEQ multiplex PCR; TCRdb holds only in-frame clones, not every one. The sample shows under 850,000 clones, approximately 87% of them seen only once. The same sample was also used in a study of human thymus T cells.

Input material: thymocytes. Receptors originate from a boy under two years old with a congenital heart defect.

This sequence joins TRBV9 and TRBJ1-1; tentative D call: TRBD1 (5 bases). V lost 4 bases and J 8 bases, leaving 12 bases between the germline ends. This CDR3 is 12 amino acids long. The germline V gene encodes CDR1 SGDLS and CDR2 YYNGEE. DNA of the CDR3: TGTGCCAGCAGCAAGGGACTCTCAGAAGCTTTCTTT. Protein: CASSKGLSEAFF. The entire variable domain, with the rest obtained from reference TRBV9 and TRBJ1-1, is as follows: DSGVTQTPKHLITATGQRVTLRCSPRSGDLSVYWYQQSLDQGLQFLIQYYNGEERAKGNILERFSAQQFPDLHSELNLSSLELGDSALYFCASSKGLSEAFFGQGTRLTVV.

The V call is TRBV5-8, the J call TRBJ2-1; maybe TRBD2 (6 bases). The CDR3 loop spans 15 amino acids. CDR1 and CDR2 (germline): SGHTS, YDEGEE. V lost 4 bases and J 7 bases, leaving 18 bases between the germline ends. The CDR3 DNA is TGTGCCAGCAGCCTAAGGACGGAGGAGGGGAATGAGCAGTTCTTC. Its translation: CASSLRTEEGNEQFF.

This chain joins TRBV5-6 and TRBJ2-7, with D maybe TRBD2 (5 bases). The germline V gene encodes CDR1 SGHDT and CDR2 YYEEEE. The CDR3 is made up of 13 amino acids. V lost 6 bases to trimming and J lost 6 bases, with 16 bases between them. CDR3 nucleotide sequence: TGTGCCAGCAAGGAAGGACGCCGGGGCGAGCAGTACTTC. It yields the protein CASKEGRRGEQYF.

The chain links TRBV4-3 to TRBJ2-2; no reliable D call. Germline V gene lookup returns CDR1 LGHNA and CDR2 YSLEER. The CDR3 has 15 residues. V lost 0 bases, J lost 7 bases, and 12 bases lay in between. The CDR3 here is CASSQDLWASGELFF. CDR3 nucleotides: TGCGCCAGCAGCCAAGATCTCTGGGCGAGCGGGGAGCTGTTTTTT.

V usage is TRBV7-2 and J usage is TRBJ2-7; 10 nucleotides line up with TRBD1. CDR1 and CDR2 (germline): SGHTA, FQGNSA. The length of the CDR3 is 16 residues. J lost 2 bases, V lost 3 bases, and 7 bases had no gene match. DNA for the CDR3: TGTGCCAGCAGCTTCATCGGGACAGGGGAACCCTACGAGCAGTACTTC. This gives the protein CASSFIGTGEPYEQYF. Variable domain in full (rest from reference TRBV7-2 and TRBJ2-7): GAGVSQSPSNKVTEKGKDVELRCDPISGHTALYWYRQSLGQGLEFLIYFQGNSAPDKSGLPSDRFSAERTGGSVSTLTIQRTQQEDSAVYLCASSFIGTGEPYEQYFGPGTRLTVT.

The CDR3 coding sequence is TGTGCCAGTACCCCGACTATGGCCGGGGAGCTGTTTTTT. Translation: CASTPTMAGELFF. The gene calls are TRBV19 and TRBJ2-2, with D perhaps TRBD2 (5 bases). Between the trimmed V and J ends, which lost 7 bases and 6 bases, there was a span of 12 bases. CDR3 length: 13 residues. In germline, CDR1 is LNHDA, CDR2 SQIVND (reference sequence).

As DNA, the CDR3 is TGCGCCAGCAGCCAAGTTGAATCTAGCGGGAGATCCTACGAGCAGTACTTC. This sequence encodes CASSQVESSGRSYEQYF. The gene calls are TRBV4-3 and TRBJ2-7; TRBD2 agrees at 10 bases. The CDR3 consists of 17 residues. Germline V CDR1 and CDR2: LGHNA, YSLEER. Trimming at V came to 1 base and at J to 1 base, leaving 7 bases not matched to a gene.

The rearrangement links TRBV11-2 to TRBJ2-7; 8 bases map to TRBD2. The V gene's germline CDR1 is SGHAT and CDR2 FQNNGV. The CDR3 contains 15 residues. The ends lost 1 base at V and 6 bases at J; junction bases unmatched: 8. In nucleotides, the CDR3 is TGTGCCAGCAGCTTAGGTACGGGAGGGCCGGTCGAGCAGTACTTC. Translated, it gives CASSLGTGGPVEQYF.

This chain connects TRBV2 to TRBJ2-7, with D perhaps matching TRBD1 (6 bases). The ends were cut back, 2 bases at V and 2 bases at J, with 31 bases in the middle. CDR1 and CDR2 from the germline V gene are SNHLY and FYNNEI. This CDR3 has 21 amino acids. The CDR3 region has the DNA TGTGCCAGCAGTGAAACCAGGCCCCACCGGGACAAAGGATTTGCTCCCTACGAGCAGTACTTC. This translates into CASSETRPHRDKGFAPYEQYF.

The genes are TRBV4-1 and TRBJ2-3; perhaps TRBD1 as D (5 bases). The length of the CDR3 is 14 residues. CDR1 and CDR2 (germline): MGHRA, YSYEKL. Trimming removed 0 bases at V and 2 bases at J, with 6 bases between. CDR3 sequence: CASSQDRATDTQYF. The CDR3 DNA is TGCGCCAGCAGCCAAGACAGGGCCACAGATACGCAGTATTTT.

This clone occurred once. V usage is TRBV11-2 and J usage is TRBJ2-7, with TRBD2 matching over 7 bases. Germline values: CDR1 SGHAT, CDR2 FQNNGV. After removal of 5 bases from V and 4 bases from J, the junction contained 8 bases not matched to a gene. This CDR3 contains 14 residues. CDR3 sequence: CASSRTPSGYEQYF. In DNA form, the CDR3 reads TGTGCCAGCAGCCGGACACCTAGCGGATACGAGCAGTACTTC.

This chain links TRBV28 with TRBJ1-5; 10 bases match TRBD1. CDR1 and CDR2 (germline): MDHEN, SYDVKM. The V gene end was trimmed by 7 bases and the J gene end by 6 bases; junction bases not matched to a gene: 9. CDR3 length: 15 amino acids. CDR3 residues: CASTFWDRGFQPQHF. The CDR3 nucleotides are TGTGCCAGCACCTTTTGGGACAGGGGTTTTCAGCCCCAGCATTTT.

The chain uses TRBV4-3 and TRBJ1-5, with TRBD1 identical over 7 bases. The germline gives CDR1 LGHNA, CDR2 YSLEER. The CDR3 contains 20 residues. Losses at the gene ends were 0 bases for V and 3 bases for J; bases not matched to a gene: 17. The CDR3 protein is CASSQERGRRQGGVNQPQHF. The CDR3 coding sequence is TGCGCCAGCAGCCAAGAGAGGGGAAGACGACAGGGTGGGGTCAATCAGCCCCAGCATTTT.

The chain recombines TRBV7-2 with TRBJ2-4, with D uncertain. Looked up from germline, CDR1 is SGHTA and CDR2 is FQGNSA. The CDR3 has 15 residues. V lost 5 bases to trimming and J lost 0 bases, with 11 bases between them. DNA of the CDR3: TGTGCCAGCAGCCTTAGCTTTGCAGCCAAAAACATTCAGTACTTC. Translation: CASSLSFAAKNIQYF.

The chain recombines TRBV6-1 with TRBJ2-7; 7 bases line up with TRBD1. This CDR3 contains 16 residues. Germline V gene data show CDR1 as MNHNS and CDR2 as SASEGT. Germline trimming cut 2 bases from V and 3 bases from J; bases unmatched to any gene: 10. The CDR3 region is CASSEKKGTVYYEQYF. In nucleotides, the CDR3 is TGTGCCAGCAGTGAAAAAAAGGGGACAGTATACTACGAGCAGTACTTC.

The chain carries TRBV18 and TRBJ2-1; TRBD2 matches 9 bases. CDR1 is KGHSH and CDR2 is LQKENI in the germline V gene. CDR3 length equals 18 residues. V lost 3 bases and J lost 2; bases outside the gene matches: 11. The CDR3 here is CASSPPLLREGTYNEQFF. The DNA of the CDR3 is TGTGCCAGCTCACCGCCCTTACTGCGGGAGGGAACCTACAATGAGCAGTTCTTC.

This sequence joins TRBV4-3 and TRBJ1-2; D not certain. The CDR3 has 16 residues. CDR1 and CDR2 from the germline V gene are LGHNA and YSLEER. V was shortened by 0 bases and J by 6 bases, with 17 bases between the two germline ends. This CDR3 reads CASSQDPSRTRDGYTF. The CDR3 nucleotides read TGCGCCAGCAGCCAAGATCCATCGCGGACTAGAGATGGCTACACCTTC.

This chain uses TRBV7-9 with TRBJ2-6; tentative D call: TRBD1 (6 bases). This CDR3 spans 18 amino acids. CDR1 SEHNR and CDR2 FQNEAQ come from the germline V gene (reference sequence). The germline V and J ends were trimmed by 5 bases and 0 bases, with 17 bases remaining between them. As DNA, the CDR3 is TGTGCCAGCAGCCCGAACAGGGTTCCCTTCTCTGGGGCCAACGTCCTGACTTTC. It specifies CASSPNRVPFSGANVLTF. Looking up the rest from reference TRBV7-9 and TRBJ2-6 gives the full variable domain: DTGVSQNPRHKITKRGQNVTFRCDPISEHNRLYWYRQTLGQGPEFLTYFQNEAQLEKSRLLSDRFSAERPKGSFSTLEIQRTEQGDSAMYLCASSPNRVPFSGANVLTFGAGSRLTVL.

This chain uses TRBV5-6 with TRBJ1-4, with 7 bases aligning to TRBD1. The CDR3 contains 14 residues. The junction had 6 bases not matched to a gene; V was cut back by 4 bases and J by 6 bases. CDR1 and CDR2 (germline): SGHDT, YYEEEE. CDR3 DNA: TGTGCCAGCAGCCTACAGGGGATGGATGAAAAACTGTTTTTT. This gives the protein CASSLQGMDEKLFF.

The rearrangement joins TRBV29-1 to TRBJ2-7; weak D call: TRBD2 (6 bases). Germline V gene lookup returns CDR1 SQVTM and CDR2 ANQGSEA. The V and J ends lost 7 bases and 4 bases respectively, with 17 bases between them. The CDR3 loop spans 13 amino acids. Here the CDR3 DNA reads TGCAGCGCCGCGGGAAGCCACAGGTACGAGCAGTACTTC. Encoded protein: CSAAGSHRYEQYF.

The rearrangement uses TRBV4-1 and TRBJ2-7, with 8 bases aligning to TRBD2. The CDR3 has 15 amino acids. Germline assignment: CDR1 MGHRA and CDR2 YSYEKL. The junction had 6 bases not matched to a gene; V was cut back by 1 base and J by 4 bases. The CDR3, as DNA: TGCGCCAGCAGCCAAGCGGGAGGGCCGGGGTACGAGCAGTACTTC. This encodes CASSQAGGPGYEQYF.

The chain couples TRBV10-3 to TRBJ2-7, with D tentatively TRBD2 (6 bases). The CDR3 totals 19 residues. Germline V lookup: CDR1 ENHRY, CDR2 SYGVKD. The V end was cut by 2 bases, the J end by 0 bases, with 23 bases between. The CDR3 loop is CAISETSGTGYRSSYEQYF. Written as DNA, the CDR3 is TGTGCCATCAGTGAGACTTCCGGGACTGGATACAGGAGCTCCTACGAGCAGTACTTC.

V usage is TRBV9 and J usage is TRBJ2-7; 11 nucleotides line up with TRBD1. J lost 4 bases, V lost 1 base, and 1 base had no gene match. Germline V lookup: CDR1 SGDLS, CDR2 YYNGEE. CDR3 length equals 14 residues. Here the CDR3 DNA reads TGTGCCAGCAGCGTATGGGACAGGGGGTACGAGCAGTACTTC. As protein: CASSVWDRGYEQYF.